This is a list of T cell receptor beta chains from one sample in a study of cytomegalovirus exposure and HLA in healthy donors. The table came from immunoSEQ multiplex PCR; TCRdb's copy has only in-frame clones and leaves some out. Seen here are 110,000 to 150,000 clones, about 80% observed once, and the top ten hold around a tenth. Sequences were obtained from PBMCs. These receptors all stem from a woman aged 60-75 years in good health and CMV-seropositive. CDR3s include the opening cysteine and the closing phenylalanine or tryptophan. D genes are given only for firm matches. Size is omitted from some rows. Given values are once, few, many or a class for expanded clones.

V gene	J gene	clone size	D gene	CDR3 protein	CDR3 DNA
TRBV7-2	TRBJ2-3	-	-	CASSLQGRDTQYF	TGTGCCAGCAGCTTACAGGGGAGAGATACGCAGTATTTT
TRBV5-8	TRBJ2-1	-	-	CASSLVRGIEQFF	TGTGCCAGCAGCCTAGTGAGGGGGATTGAGCAGTTCTTC
TRBV11-2	TRBJ2-3	-	TRBD2	CASSFRAGRWADTQYF	TGTGCCAGCAGCTTTAGGGCCGGGAGGTGGGCAGATACGCAGTATTTT
TRBV4-3	TRBJ1-3	-	-	CASRGSSGNTIYF	TGCGCCAGCAGGGGGAGCTCTGGAAACACCATATATTTT
TRBV7-8	TRBJ1-6	-	-	CASSPVWGGETPLHF	TGTGCCAGCAGCCCCGTTTGGGGGGGGGAGACACCCCTCCACTTT
TRBV6-1	TRBJ2-5	-	TRBD1	CASSGQGAKTQYF	TGTGCCAGCAGCGGACAGGGGGCGAAGACCCAGTACTTC
TRBV29-1	TRBJ1-1	-	TRBD1	CSVVVYRGNTEAFF	TGCAGCGTTGTGGTATACAGGGGAAACACTGAAGCTTTCTTT
TRBV7-8	TRBJ2-7	-	TRBD2	CASSSQGLAGYEQYF	TGTGCCAGCAGCTCCCAGGGACTAGCGGGCTACGAGCAGTACTTC
TRBV10-1	TRBJ2-7	-	TRBD1	CASRMDRGFYEQYF	TGCGCCAGCAGGATGGACAGGGGTTTCTACGAGCAGTACTTC
TRBV9	TRBJ2-5	-	TRBD1	CASSLSTGGGQETQYF	TGTGCCAGCAGCCTGTCGACAGGGGGGGGTCAAGAGACCCAGTACTTC
TRBV28	TRBJ2-1	many	TRBD2	CASRVLGLAGEDEQFF	TGTGCCAGCAGAGTTTTGGGCCTAGCGGGAGAGGATGAGCAGTTCTTC